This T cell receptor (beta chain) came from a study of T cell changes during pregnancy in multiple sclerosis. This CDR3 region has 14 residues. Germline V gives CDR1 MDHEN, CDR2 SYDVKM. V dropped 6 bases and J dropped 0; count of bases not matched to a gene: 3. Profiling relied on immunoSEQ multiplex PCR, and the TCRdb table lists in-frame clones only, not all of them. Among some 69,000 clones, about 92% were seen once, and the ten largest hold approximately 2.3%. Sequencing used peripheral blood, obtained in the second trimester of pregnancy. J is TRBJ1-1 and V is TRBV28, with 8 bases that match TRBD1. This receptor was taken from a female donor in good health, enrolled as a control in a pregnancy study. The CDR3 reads CASRTGGLNTEAFF. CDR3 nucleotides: TGTGCCAGCAGAACAGGGGGTTTGAACACTGAAGCTTTCTTT.